This T cell receptor beta chain was documented in a study of identical twins. Unmatched junction bases numbered 3, after V lost 6 bases and J lost 5 bases. Germline V gene lookup returns CDR1 ENHRY and CDR2 SYGVKD. The CDR3 contains 13 residues. This clonotype has just a few counts. Its antigen is still unknown. Overall study results and limits: Reduced insertions were recorded for abundant cord blood beta clonotypes, with no such pattern in memory repertoires.

TCRdb ran MiXCR on the 5' RACE reads and lists one entry per CDR3 protein. The profile shows some 630,000 distinct CDR3 sequences, around 7.4% of them singletons. The sample was also linked to a second study, of yellow fever vaccine responses in identical twins. That paper adds: Reportedly, twins' vaccine T cell responses looked partly convergent and partly personalized.

The sample comprised PBMCs. The receptor was derived from a woman aged 18-29 years in good health. The rearrangement joins TRBV10-3 to TRBJ1-1; 10 bases line up with TRBD1. As DNA, the CDR3 is TGTGCCATCAGGACAGGGGGCTGGACTGAAGCTTTCTTT. Its protein product is CAIRTGGWTEAFF.